These T cell receptor beta chains were read from a single sample in a study of T cell therapy after organ transplantation. Profiled with immunoSEQ multiplex PCR; TCRdb holds only in-frame clones, not every one. The sample shows 20,000 or so clones, 81% of them seen only once. No antigen is known for these receptors. The sample in question was CD8+ T cells from blood, obtained after autologous CMV-specific T cell therapy. The receptors were gathered from a human patient who had received a solid organ transplant and had CMV disease. Some T cells may be transferred from the graft donor. The conserved cysteine and the conserved F or W are not part of the CDR3 here.

TRBJ2-1,TRBV7-8,ASSLGGSYNEQF
TRBJ2-5,TRBV13,ASSSGLEETQY
TRBJ2-7,TRBV6-4,ASSLKAGITYEQY
TRBJ2-7,TRBV27,ASAFGSSYEQY
TRBJ1-2,TRBV6-4,ASSDSGGGIYGYT
TRBJ2-2,TRBV30,AWRWREGHTGELF
TRBJ2-7,TRBV9,ASSEGQGAYEQY
TRBJ1-2,TRBV29-1,SAPGLNYGYT
TRBJ2-1,TRBV4-3,ASSQEGQYNEQF
TRBJ1-1,TRBV5-1,ASSLGQGEGTEAF
TRBJ1-1,TRBV11-2,ASSLQGFAAEAF
TRBJ2-7,TRBV11-1,ASSLGGQGVFEQY
TRBJ2-5,TRBV6-1,ASGSLADQETQY
TRBJ1-1,TRBV7-6,ASSLGGGNMNTEAF
TRBJ2-2,TRBV10-3,AIRPSEDTGELF
TRBJ2-2,TRBV6-4,ASSESEDTGELF
TRBJ1-4,TRBV4-3,ASSQGADLTNEKLF
TRBJ2-1,TRBV7-2,ASTTPSGLQHF
TRBJ1-2,TRBV5-6,ASSPGYGYA
TRBJ2-3,TRBV7-8,ASSPTPGGLTDTQY
TRBJ1-6,TRBV14,ASSQAPNSPLH
TRBJ1-1,TRBV19,ASSKGLLEAF
TRBJ1-2,TRBV10-1,ASSPGPILNYGYT
TRBJ1-6,TRBV7-9,ASSPMDGRGSPLH
TRBJ2-7,TRBV9,ASSPGTGGDYEQY
TRBJ1-6,TRBV19,ASSRYDRESYNSPLH
TRBJ2-1,TRBV6-5,ASSYSGTDNEQF
TRBJ2-2,TRBV13,ASSFWGYTGELF
TRBJ2-2,TRBV19,ASSRKQGPLVGGELF
TRBJ2-7,TRBV29-1,SVEEPRNEQY
TRBJ2-1,TRBV6-5,ASSYGGGSNEQF
TRBJ1-2,TRBV7-9,ASSGDRFYGYT
TRBJ1-1,TRBV13,ASSLRMNTEAF
TRBJ2-7,TRBV19,ASSITGTGGSEQY
TRBJ2-3,TRBV7-9,ASSLDEGASTDTQY
TRBJ1-1,TRBV13,ASSHSANTEAF
TRBJ2-7,TRBV6-1,ASSEWTGGYEQY
TRBJ2-7,TRBV15,ATSRARDPGAEQY
TRBJ2-3,TRBV10-3,AISETGETTDTQY